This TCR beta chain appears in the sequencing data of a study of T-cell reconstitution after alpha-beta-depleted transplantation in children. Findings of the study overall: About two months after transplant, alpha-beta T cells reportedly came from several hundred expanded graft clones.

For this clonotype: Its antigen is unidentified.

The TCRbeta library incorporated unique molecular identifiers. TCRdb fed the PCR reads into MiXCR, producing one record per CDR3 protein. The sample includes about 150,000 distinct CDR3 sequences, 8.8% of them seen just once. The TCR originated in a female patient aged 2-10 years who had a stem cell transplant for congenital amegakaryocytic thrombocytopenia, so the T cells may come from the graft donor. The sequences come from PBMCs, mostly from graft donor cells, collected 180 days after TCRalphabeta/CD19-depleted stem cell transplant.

Written as DNA, the CDR3 is TGCAGCGGGGGACAGAAAGAGACCCAGTACTTC. Translating it yields CSGGQKETQYF. The V call is TRBV29-1, the J call TRBJ2-5, with TRBD1 matching over 7 bases. Germline CDR1 reads SQVTM; CDR2 reads ANQGSEA. V lost 7 bases to trimming and J lost 3 bases; unmatched junction nucleotides: 2. The CDR3 contains 11 residues. The complete variable domain, with remaining parts taken from reference TRBV29-1 and TRBJ2-5, reads SAVISQKPSRDICQRGTSLTIQCQVDSQVTMMFWYRQQPGQSLTLIATANQGSEATYESGFVIDKFPISRPNLTFSTLTVSNMSPEDSSIYLCSGGQKETQYFGPGTRLLVL.